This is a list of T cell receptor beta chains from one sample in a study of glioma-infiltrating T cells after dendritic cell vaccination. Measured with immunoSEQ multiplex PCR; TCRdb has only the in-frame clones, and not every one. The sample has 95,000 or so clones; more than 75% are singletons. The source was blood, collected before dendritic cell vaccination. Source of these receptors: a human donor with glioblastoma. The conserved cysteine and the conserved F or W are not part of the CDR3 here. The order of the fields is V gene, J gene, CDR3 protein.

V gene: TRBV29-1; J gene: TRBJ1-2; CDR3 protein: SVEGQGANYGYT
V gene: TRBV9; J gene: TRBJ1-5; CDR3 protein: ASSPTGGNQPQH
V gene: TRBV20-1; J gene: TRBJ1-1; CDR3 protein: SARQNTEAF
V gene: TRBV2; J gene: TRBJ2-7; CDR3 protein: ASRDSTYEQY
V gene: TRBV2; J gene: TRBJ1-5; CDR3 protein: ATGPSPGAVQH
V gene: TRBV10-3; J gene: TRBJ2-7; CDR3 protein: AISDWTSGRNEQY
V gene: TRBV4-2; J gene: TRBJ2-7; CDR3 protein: ASSQDPLTGGSYEQY
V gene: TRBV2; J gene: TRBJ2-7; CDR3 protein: ASSEGQGSTYEQY
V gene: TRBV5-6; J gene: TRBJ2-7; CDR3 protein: ASSPDGGRNEQY
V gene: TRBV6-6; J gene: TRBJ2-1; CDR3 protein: ASSQLTGLEQF
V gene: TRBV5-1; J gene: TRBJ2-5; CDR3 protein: ASSSRLAGKETQY
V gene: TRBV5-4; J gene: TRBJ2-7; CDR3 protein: ASSVDRGHAYEQY
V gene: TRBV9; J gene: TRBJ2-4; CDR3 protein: ASSVGGGGQVMKIQY
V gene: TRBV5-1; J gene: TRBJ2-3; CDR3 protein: ASRLAQDTDTQY
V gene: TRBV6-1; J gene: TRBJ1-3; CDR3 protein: ASSTDSSGNTIY
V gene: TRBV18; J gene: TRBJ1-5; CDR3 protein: ASSPAGNQPQH
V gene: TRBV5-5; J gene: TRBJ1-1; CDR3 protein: ASSYRQGQTEAF
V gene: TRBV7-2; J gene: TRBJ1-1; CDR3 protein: ASSRTEAVAF
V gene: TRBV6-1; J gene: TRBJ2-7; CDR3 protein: ASSGQQGAVYEQY
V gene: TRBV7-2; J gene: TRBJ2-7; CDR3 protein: ASRSRGAEQY
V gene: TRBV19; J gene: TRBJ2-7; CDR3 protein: ASRSYAYEQY
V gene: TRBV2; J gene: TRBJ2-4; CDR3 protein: ASSPVGALKNIQY
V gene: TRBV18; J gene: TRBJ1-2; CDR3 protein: ASSPPSLSYGYT
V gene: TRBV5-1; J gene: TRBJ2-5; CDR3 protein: ASSWLGQGGETQY
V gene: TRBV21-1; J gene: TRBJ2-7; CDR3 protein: ASSHLDRETYEQY
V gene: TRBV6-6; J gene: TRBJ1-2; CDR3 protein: ASQKQGVNYGYT
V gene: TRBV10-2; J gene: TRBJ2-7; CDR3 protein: ASRTVLAEYEQY
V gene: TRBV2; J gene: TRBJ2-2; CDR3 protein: ASRAGTHTGELF
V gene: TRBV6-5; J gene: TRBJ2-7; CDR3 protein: ASRYGTGASYEQY
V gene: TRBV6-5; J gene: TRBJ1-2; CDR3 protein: ASSDTSNYGYT
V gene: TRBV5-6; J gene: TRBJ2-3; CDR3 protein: ASSRGIATHTQY
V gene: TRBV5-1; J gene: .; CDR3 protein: ASRGQGDSYEQY
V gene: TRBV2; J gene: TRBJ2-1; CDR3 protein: ASSGIQYNPPGQF
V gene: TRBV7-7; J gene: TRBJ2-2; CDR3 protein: ASSPTGSPSGELF
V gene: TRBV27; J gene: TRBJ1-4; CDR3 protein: ASSLLGGGDNEKLF
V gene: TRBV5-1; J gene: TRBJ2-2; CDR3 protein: ASSLGGQLSGELF
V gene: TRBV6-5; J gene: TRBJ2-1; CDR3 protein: ASSSRGRASYNEQF
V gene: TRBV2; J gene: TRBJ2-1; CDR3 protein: ASSSRDRYNEQF
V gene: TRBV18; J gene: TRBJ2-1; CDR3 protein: ASSPGGAFNNEQF
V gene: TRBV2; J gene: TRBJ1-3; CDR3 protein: ASSEGPGEGNTIY
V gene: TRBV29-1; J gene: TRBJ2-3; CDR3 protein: SVAQGDTQY
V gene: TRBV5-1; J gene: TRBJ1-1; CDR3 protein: ASSPLVGAVGTEAF
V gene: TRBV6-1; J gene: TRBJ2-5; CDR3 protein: ASSPSRETQY
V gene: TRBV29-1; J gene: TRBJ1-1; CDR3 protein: SAAGPGQTIEAF
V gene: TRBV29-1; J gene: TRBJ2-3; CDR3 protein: SVNRADTQY
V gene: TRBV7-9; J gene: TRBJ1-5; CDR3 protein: ASSPDGGQPQH
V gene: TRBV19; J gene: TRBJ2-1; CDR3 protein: ARGTGPPPGNEQF
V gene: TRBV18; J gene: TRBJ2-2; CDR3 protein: ASSPRLAGTGELF
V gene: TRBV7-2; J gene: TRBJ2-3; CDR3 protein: ASSLGQSSGTDTQY
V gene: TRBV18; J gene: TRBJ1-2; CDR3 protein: ASSPVGPYGYT
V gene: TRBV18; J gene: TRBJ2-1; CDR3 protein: ASSPRASEDNEQF
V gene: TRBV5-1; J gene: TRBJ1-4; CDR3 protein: ASSPAVTSAEKLF
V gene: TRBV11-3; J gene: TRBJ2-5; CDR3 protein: ASSLDWSSGQETQY
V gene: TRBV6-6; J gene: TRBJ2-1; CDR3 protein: ASISNNEQF